This T cell receptor beta chain was retrieved from a study of radiotherapy plus CTLA-4 blockade in lung cancer. Study-wide background: Objective responses occurred in about a sixth of patients; 25% to 40% had disease control. Findings of the study overall: Some TCR clones had been derived from tumors. These clones expanded in peripheral blood after radiotherapy plus ipilimumab.

V lost 5 bases and J lost 10, with 6 bases in between. Germline V gene lookup returns CDR1 SNHLY and CDR2 FYNNEI. The CDR3 is 10 residues long. In the case of this clone: Its antigen is not identified.

Patients had chemo-refractory metastatic non-small-cell lung cancer and received focal radiation plus CTLA-4 blockade that used ipilimumab. The method was immunoSEQ multiplex PCR; TCRdb's version includes in-frame clones alone and lacks a portion of them. Of some 30,000 clones listed, more than 60% are singletons. The V call is TRBV2, the J call TRBJ2-1; the D is unclear. The TCR was taken from a human donor with non-small cell lung cancer who had stable disease on radiotherapy plus ipilimumab. The specimen was peripheral blood, collected from a patient treated with radiotherapy plus ipilimumab. CDR3 amino acids: CASSRWEQFF. DNA for the CDR3: TGTGCCAGCAGTCGTTGGGAGCAGTTCTTC.